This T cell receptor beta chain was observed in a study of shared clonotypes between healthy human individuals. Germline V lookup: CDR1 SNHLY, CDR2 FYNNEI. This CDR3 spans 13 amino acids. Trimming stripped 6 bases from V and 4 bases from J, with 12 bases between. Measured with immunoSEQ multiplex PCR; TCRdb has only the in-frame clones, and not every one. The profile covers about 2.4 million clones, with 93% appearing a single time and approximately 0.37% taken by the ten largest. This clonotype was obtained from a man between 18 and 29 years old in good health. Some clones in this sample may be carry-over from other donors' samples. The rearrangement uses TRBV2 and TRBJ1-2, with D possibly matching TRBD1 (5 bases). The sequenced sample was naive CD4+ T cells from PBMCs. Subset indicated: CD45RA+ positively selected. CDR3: CASSSGTPYGYTF. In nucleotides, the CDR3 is TGTGCCAGCAGCTCCGGGACCCCCTATGGCTACACCTTC.